The 5 T cell receptor beta chains below come from one sample, sequenced in a study of blood T cell repertoires in COVID-19. Generated by immunoSEQ multiplex PCR, the TCRdb table keeps only in-frame clones and is missing some. The sample shows about 40,000 clones, 85% to 90% of them seen only once. Sequenced material: peripheral blood. The receptors were sampled from a man aged 70-80 years with acute or convalescent COVID-19.

This clone showed up just a few times. CDR3 region: CASSRESGEQFF. The CDR3 DNA follows: TGTGCCAGCAGCAGAGAGTCTGGTGAGCAGTTCTTC. The chain joins TRBV7-9 to TRBJ2-1; D is ambiguous. The CDR3 sequence is 12 residues long. Trimming took off 5 bases at V and 9 bases at J, with 11 bases between the two ends. Per the germline V gene, CDR1 is SEHNR and CDR2 is FQNEAQ (reference sequence).

This sequence joins TRBV5-6 and TRBJ1-4, with 10 nucleotides matching TRBD1. The CDR3 totals 16 residues. Trimming removed 3 bases from V and 8 bases from J; junction bases left unmatched: 10. Germline V gene data show CDR1 as SGHDT and CDR2 as YYEEEE. CDR3: CASSWMLTGGEEKLFF. The CDR3 coding sequence is TGTGCCAGCAGCTGGATGTTGACAGGGGGCGAGGAAAAACTGTTTTTT.

The chain recombines TRBV18 with TRBJ2-5; no firm D call. The germline V and J ends were trimmed by 3 bases and 4 bases, with 6 bases remaining between them. The CDR3 is 12 amino acids. Germline-derived CDR1 and CDR2 are KGHSH and LQKENI. In DNA form, the CDR3 reads TGTGCCAGCTCACCTGCCGGAGAGACCCAGTACTTC. It specifies CASSPAGETQYF.

The sample holds one count of this clone. J is TRBJ1-1 and V is TRBV27; D is undetermined. The germline V gene has CDR1 MNHEY and CDR2 SMNVEV (reference sequence). V dropped 3 bases and J dropped 1 base, with 6 bases sitting between them. The CDR3 has 13 residues. The CDR3 is CASSFSRNTEAFF. The CDR3, as DNA: TGTGCCAGCAGTTTTAGCAGGAACACTGAAGCTTTCTTT.

The V and J genes are TRBV29-1 and TRBJ2-1; 8 bases map to TRBD2. V gave up 4 bases and J gave up 9 bases; unmatched junction bases: 2. The CDR3 totals 11 residues. Germline loops: CDR1 SQVTM, CDR2 ANQGSEA. The DNA of the CDR3 is TGCAGCGTTGTGACTAGCGCTGAGCAGTTCTTC. Translated, it gives CSVVTSAEQFF.